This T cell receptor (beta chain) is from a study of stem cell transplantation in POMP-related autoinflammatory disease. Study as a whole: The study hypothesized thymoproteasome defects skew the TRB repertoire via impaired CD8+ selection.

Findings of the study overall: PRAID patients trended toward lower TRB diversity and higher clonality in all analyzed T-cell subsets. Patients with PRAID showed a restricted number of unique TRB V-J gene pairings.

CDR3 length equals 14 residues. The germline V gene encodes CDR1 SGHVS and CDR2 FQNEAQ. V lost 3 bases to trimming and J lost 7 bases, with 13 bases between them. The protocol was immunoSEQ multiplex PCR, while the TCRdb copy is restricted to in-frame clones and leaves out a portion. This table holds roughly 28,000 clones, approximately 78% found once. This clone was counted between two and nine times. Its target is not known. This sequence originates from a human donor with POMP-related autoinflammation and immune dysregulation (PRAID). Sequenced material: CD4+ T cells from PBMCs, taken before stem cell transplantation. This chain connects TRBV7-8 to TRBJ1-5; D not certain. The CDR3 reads CASSFPGTQQPQHF. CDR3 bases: TGTGCCAGCAGCTTTCCGGGAACTCAACAGCCCCAGCATTTT.